This T cell receptor beta chain was sequenced in a study of vaccination effects on CD4 cells after COVID-19. For the study at large: Among convalescent patients, two provided samples 16 days and one week before vaccination.

This clone was counted only a few times. What it recognizes is unknown. V lost 0 bases to trimming and J lost 4 bases, with 7 bases between them. From germline, CDR1 is SGHTA and CDR2 FQGTGA. The CDR3 contains 14 residues. Sequencing was performed with immunoSEQ multiplex PCR; in TCRdb, only in-frame clones are kept and a portion is missing. The data contain 20,000 to 30,000 clones, 70% to 80% of them singletons. The study, taken as a whole, reports: Convalescent patients numbered few in the study; early post-infection timepoints were missing entirely.

CD4+ T cells specific for antigen were expanded with viral peptide pools by the ViraFEST assay before sequencing. At the end of roughly 9 days of culture, CD4+ T cells were isolated. The person had a PCR-confirmed SARS-CoV-2 infection during March to December 2020. Over 1.5 million PBMC per well were cultured with around 11 IU/ml IL-2 and roughly 10 ug/ml peptides. Cultures had half their medium replaced with IL-2 medium on days 3 and 7. The sequence derives from a human donor who had a prior SARS-CoV-2 infection. The chain links TRBV7-3 to TRBJ2-1; maybe TRBD2 (5 bases). The sequencing used CD4+ T cells from PBMCs cultured with HCoV-NL63 spike peptides, collected before COVID-19 vaccination. CDR3 amino acids: CASSLTGGYNEQFF. CDR3 in DNA: TGTGCCAGCAGCTTAACCGGAGGATACAATGAGCAGTTCTTC.